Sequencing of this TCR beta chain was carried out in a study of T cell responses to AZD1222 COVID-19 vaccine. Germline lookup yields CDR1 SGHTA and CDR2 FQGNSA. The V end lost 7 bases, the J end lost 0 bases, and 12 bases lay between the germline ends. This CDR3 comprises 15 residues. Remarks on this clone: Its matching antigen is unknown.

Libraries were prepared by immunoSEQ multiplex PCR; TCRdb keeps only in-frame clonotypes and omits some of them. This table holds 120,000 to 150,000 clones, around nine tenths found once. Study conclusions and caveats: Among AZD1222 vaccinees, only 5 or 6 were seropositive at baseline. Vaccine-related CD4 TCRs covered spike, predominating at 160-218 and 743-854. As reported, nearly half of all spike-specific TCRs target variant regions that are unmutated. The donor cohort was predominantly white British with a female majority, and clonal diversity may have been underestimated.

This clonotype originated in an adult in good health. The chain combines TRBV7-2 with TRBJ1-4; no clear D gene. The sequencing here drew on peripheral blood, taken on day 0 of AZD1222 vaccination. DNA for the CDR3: TGTGCCAGCAACAAGGACGGAGCAACTAATGAAAAACTGTTTTTT. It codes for CASNKDGATNEKLFF. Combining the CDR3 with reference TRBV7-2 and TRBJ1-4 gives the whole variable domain GAGVSQSPSNKVTEKGKDVELRCDPISGHTALYWYRQSLGQGLEFLIYFQGNSAPDKSGLPSDRFSAERTGGSVSTLTIQRTQQEDSAVYLCASNKDGATNEKLFFGSGTQLSVL.